The entry below gives a single T cell receptor (beta chain) sequence along with its context. Its antigen is not identified. These data come from a study of T cell responses to AZD1222 COVID-19 vaccine. Study-level points and caveats: Mostly white British, mostly female donors; authors suggested clonal diversity may be underestimated. There were vaccine-associated CD4 TCRs across spike, dominant at 160-218 and 743-854.

The CDR3 runs to 15 residues. Germline CDR1 reads MDHEN; CDR2 reads SYDVKM. With V trimmed by 7 bases and J by 6 bases, 7 bases remained unmatched. Repertoires were generated with immunoSEQ multiplex PCR, while TCRdb's copy carries only in-frame clones and drops some. The sample yields over 130,000 clones, almost 95% seen once. The genes are TRBV28 and TRBJ1-6; TRBD1 agrees at 9 bases. This TCR derives from an adult who received the AZD1222 COVID-19 vaccine. This material consisted of peripheral blood, taken 28 days after the second AZD1222 dose. The chain's CDR3 is CASTTSDRGNSPLHF. CDR3 bases: TGTGCCAGCACCACCTCGGACAGGGGTAATTCACCCCTCCACTTT.